This T cell receptor (beta chain) was recovered during a study of blood T cell repertoires in COVID-19. Study-wide context: Material from acute and convalescent COVID-19 was sourced from the United States, Italy and Spain. Sources were T cells, B-cell-depleted T cells, or PBMCs; the material itself was cDNA or gDNA.

In the authors' workflow: Estimates of nucleated cell counts were drawn from the amplification of reference gene primers. Sequencing used immunoSEQ multiplex PCR; TCRdb keeps in-frame clones, though not all of them. From that table come the V and J calls and clone size; the DNA was used to work out D and trimming. In the table there are about 200,000 clones, approximately 84% of which are singletons. Germline V gene sequence: CDR1 SGDLS, CDR2 YYNGEE. CDR3 length: 16 residues. The J segment lost 3 bases and the V segment lost 3 bases, leaving 11 bases of the junction unmatched. Material for sequencing was peripheral blood. This receptor was identified in a woman older than 75 with acute or convalescent COVID-19. The J gene is TRBJ1-2, the V gene TRBV9; the match to TRBD1 covers 7 bases. The CDR3 bases are TGTGCCAGCAGCGGACTATACCAGGGGGAAGACTATGGCTACACCTTC. Its protein is CASSGLYQGEDYGYTF.